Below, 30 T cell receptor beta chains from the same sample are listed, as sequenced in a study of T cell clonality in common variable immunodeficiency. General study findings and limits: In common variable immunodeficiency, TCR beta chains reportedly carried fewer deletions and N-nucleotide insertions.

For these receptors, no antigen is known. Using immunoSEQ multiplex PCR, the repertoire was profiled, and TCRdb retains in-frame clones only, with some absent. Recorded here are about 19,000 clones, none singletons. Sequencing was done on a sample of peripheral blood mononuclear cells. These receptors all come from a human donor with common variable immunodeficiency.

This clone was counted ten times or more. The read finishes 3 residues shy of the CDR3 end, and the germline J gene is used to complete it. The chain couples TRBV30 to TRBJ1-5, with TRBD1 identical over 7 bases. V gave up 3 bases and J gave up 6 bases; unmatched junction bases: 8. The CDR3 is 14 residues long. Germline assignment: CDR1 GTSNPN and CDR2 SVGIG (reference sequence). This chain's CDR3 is CAWRDKGAGQPQHF. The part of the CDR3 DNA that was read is TGTGCCTGGAGGGATAAGGGGGCTGGTCAGCCC.

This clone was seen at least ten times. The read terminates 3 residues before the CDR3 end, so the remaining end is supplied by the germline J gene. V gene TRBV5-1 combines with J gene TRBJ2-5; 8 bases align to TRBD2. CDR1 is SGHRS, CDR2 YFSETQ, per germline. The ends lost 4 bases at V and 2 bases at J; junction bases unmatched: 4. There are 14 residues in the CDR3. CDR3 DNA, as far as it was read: TGCGCCAGCAGCCCCGGGAGGGGTCAAGAGACC. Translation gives CASSPGRGQET. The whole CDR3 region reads CASSPGRGQETQYF.

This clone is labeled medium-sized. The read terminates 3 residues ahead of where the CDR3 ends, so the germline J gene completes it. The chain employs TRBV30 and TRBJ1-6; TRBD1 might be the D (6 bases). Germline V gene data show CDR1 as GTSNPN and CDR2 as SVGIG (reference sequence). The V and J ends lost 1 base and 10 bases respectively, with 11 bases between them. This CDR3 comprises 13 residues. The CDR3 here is CAWSATGSSPLHF. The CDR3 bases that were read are TGTGCCTGGAGTGCAACAGGGTCCTCACCC.

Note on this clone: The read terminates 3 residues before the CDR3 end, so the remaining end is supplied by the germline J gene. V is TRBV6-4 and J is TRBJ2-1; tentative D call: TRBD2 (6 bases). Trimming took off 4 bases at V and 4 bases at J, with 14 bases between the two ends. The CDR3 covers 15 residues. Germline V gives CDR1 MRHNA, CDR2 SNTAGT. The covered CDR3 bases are TGTGCCAGCAGTGTGGGTCTTGGGGGGTACAATGAG. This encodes CASSVGLGGYNE. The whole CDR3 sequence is CASSVGLGGYNEQFF.

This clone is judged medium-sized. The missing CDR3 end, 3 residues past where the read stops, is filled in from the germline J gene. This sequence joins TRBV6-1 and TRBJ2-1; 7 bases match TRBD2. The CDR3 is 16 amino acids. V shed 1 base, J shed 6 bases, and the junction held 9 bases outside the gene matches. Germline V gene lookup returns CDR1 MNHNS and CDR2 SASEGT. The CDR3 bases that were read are TGTGCCAGCAGTGAAGTAGGGCTAGCGGTAGGCAATGAG. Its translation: CASSEVGLAVGNE. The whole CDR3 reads CASSEVGLAVGNEQFF.

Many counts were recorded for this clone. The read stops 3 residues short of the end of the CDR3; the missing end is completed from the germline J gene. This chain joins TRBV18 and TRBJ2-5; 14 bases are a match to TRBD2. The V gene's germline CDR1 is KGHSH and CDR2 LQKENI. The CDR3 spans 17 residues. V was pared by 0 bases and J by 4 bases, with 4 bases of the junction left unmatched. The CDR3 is CASSPPAGLAGVETQYF. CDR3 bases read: TGTGCCAGCTCACCACCCGCGGGACTAGCGGGAGTAGAGACC.

The CDR3 protein is CSAPTNTEAFF. Partial CDR3 DNA: TGCAGTGCCCCGACAAACACTGAA. This chain connects TRBV20-1 to TRBJ1-1; D is undetermined. The CDR3 is cut off 3 residues early in the read; its end comes from the germline J gene. Trimming shortened V by 6 bases and J by 2 bases, and 7 bases separated the two germline ends. This CDR3 has 11 amino acids. Germline V gene data show CDR1 as DFQATT and CDR2 as SNEGSKA (reference sequence).

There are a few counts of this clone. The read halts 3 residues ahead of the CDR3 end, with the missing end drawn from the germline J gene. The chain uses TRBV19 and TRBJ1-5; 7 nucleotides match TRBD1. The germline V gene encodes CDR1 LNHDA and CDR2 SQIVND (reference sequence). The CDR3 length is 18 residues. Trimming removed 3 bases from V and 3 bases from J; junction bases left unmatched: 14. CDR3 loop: CASSILLGGFGYNQPQHF. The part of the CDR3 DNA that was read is TGTGCCAGTAGTATTCTCTTAGGGGGCTTTGGGTACAATCAGCCC.

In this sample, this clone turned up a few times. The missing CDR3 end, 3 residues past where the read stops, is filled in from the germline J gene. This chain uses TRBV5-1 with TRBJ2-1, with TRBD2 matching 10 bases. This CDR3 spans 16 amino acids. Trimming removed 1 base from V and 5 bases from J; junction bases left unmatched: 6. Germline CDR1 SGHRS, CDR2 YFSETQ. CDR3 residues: CASSLSPSGGDNEQFF. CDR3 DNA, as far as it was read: TGCGCCAGCAGCTTGTCGCCCAGCGGGGGGGACAATGAG.

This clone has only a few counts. The chain's CDR3 is CASSAGLAYEQYF. The CDR3 bases that were read are TGTGCCAGCAGCGCGGGACTAGCCTACGAG. V and J are TRBV11-2 and TRBJ2-7; 8 bases fit TRBD2. The read stops 3 residues short of the end of the CDR3; the missing end is completed from the germline J gene. The CDR3 is 13 residues long. The germline V gene has CDR1 SGHAT and CDR2 FQNNGV. With V trimmed by 5 bases and J by 2 bases, 2 bases remained unmatched.

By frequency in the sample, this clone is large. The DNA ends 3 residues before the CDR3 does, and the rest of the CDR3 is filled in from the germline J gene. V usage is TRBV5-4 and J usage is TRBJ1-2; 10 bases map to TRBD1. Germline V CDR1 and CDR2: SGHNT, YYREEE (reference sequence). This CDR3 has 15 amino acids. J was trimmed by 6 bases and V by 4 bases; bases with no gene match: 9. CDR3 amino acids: CASSIAGTGADGYTF. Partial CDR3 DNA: TGTGCCAGCAGCATCGCCGGGACAGGGGCGGATGGC. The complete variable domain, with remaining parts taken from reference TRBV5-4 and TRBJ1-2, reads ETGVTQSPTHLIKTRGQQVTLRCSSQSGHNTVSWYQQALGQGPQFIFQYYREEENGRGNFPPRFSGLQFPNYSSELNVNALELDDSALYLCASSIAGTGADGYTFGSGTRLTVV.

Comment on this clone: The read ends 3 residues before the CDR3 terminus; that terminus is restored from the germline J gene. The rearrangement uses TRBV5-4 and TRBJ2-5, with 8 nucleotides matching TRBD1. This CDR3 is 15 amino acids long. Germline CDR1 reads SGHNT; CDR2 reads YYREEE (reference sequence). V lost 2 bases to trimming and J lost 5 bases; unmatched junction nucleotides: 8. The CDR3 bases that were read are TGTGCCAGCAGCTTTGAGGCAGGGGGCGGGGAGACC. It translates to CASSFEAGGGET. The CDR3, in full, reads CASSFEAGGGETQYF.

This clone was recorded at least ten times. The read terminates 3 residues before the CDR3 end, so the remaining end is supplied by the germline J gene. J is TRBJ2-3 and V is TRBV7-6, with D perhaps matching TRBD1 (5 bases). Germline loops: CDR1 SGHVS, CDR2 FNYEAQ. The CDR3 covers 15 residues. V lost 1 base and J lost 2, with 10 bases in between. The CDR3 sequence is CASSLGTSFTDTQYF. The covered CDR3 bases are TGTGCCAGCAGCTTAGGGACATCGTTCACAGATACG.

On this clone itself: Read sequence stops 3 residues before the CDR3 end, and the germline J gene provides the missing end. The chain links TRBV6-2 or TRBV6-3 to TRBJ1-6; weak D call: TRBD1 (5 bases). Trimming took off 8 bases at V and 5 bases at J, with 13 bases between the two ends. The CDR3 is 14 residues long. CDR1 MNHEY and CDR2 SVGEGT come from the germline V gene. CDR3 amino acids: CASLTGTNNSPLHF. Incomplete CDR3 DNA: TGTGCCAGCCTTACCGGGACTAATAATTCACCC.

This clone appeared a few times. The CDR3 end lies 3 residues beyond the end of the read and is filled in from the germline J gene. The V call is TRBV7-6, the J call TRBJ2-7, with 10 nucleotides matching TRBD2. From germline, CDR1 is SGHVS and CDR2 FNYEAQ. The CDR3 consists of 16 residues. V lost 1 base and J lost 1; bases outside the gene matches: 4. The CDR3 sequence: CASSLESSGSSYEQYF. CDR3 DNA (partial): TGTGCCAGCAGCTTAGAATCTAGCGGGAGTTCCTACGAG.

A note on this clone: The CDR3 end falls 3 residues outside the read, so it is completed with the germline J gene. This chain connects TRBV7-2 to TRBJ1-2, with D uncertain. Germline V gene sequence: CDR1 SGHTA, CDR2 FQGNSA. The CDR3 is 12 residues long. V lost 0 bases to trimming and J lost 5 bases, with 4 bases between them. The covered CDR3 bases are TGTGCCAGCAGCTTAGCAGGGTATGGC. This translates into CASSLAGYG. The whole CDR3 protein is CASSLAGYGYTF.

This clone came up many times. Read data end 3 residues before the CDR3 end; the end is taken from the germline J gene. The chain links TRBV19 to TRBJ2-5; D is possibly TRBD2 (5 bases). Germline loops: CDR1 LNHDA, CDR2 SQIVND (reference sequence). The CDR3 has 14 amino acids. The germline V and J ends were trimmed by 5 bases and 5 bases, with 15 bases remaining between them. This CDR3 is CASSPVTGEETQYF. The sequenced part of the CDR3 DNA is TGTGCCAGTAGTCCGGTTACCGGGGAGGAGACC. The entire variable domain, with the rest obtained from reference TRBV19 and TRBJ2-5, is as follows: DGGITQSPKYLFRKEGQNVTLSCEQNLNHDAMYWYRQDPGQGLRLIYYSQIVNDFQKGDIAEGYSVSREKKESFPLTVTSAQKNPTAFYLCASSPVTGEETQYFGPGTRLLVL.

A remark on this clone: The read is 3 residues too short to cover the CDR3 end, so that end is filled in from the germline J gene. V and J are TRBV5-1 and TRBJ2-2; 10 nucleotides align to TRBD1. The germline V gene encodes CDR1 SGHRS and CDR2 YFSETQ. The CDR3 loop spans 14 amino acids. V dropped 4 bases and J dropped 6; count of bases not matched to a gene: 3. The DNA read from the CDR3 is TGCGCCAGCAGCCCGGGACAGGGGTCCGGGGAG. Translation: CASSPGQGSGE. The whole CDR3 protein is CASSPGQGSGELFF.

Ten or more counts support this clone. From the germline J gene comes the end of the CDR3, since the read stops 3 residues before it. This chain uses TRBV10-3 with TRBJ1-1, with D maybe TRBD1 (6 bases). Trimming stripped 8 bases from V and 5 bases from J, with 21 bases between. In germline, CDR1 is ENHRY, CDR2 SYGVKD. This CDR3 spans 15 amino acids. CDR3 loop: CAISLNRERETEAFF. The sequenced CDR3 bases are TGTGCCATCTCCCTTAACAGGGAGAGGGAAACTGAA.

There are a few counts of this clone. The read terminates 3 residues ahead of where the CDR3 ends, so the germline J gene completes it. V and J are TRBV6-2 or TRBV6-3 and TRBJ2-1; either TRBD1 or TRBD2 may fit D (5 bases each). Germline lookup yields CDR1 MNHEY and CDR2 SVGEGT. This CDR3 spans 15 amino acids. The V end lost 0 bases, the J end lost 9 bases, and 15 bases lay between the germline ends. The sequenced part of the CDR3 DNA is TGTGCCAGCAGTTACTCCCCGGTAAGGGGAGCTGAG. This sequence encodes CASSYSPVRGAE. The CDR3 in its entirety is CASSYSPVRGAEQFF.

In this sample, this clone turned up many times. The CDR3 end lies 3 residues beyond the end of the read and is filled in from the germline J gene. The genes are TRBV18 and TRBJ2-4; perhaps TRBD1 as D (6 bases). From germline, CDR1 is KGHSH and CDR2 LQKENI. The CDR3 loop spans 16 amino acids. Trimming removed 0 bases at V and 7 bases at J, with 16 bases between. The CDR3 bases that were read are TGTGCCAGCTCACCACCCTTCACAGGGTTAGAGAACATT. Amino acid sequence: CASSPPFTGLENI. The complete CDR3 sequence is CASSPPFTGLENIQYF.

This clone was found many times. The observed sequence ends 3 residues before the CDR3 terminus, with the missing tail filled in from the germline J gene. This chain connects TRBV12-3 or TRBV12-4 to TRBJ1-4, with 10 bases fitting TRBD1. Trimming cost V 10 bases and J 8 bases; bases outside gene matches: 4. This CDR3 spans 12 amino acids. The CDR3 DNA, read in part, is TGTGCCACCACGGGACAGGGGGAAAAA. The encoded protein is CATTGQGEK. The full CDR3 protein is CATTGQGEKLFF.

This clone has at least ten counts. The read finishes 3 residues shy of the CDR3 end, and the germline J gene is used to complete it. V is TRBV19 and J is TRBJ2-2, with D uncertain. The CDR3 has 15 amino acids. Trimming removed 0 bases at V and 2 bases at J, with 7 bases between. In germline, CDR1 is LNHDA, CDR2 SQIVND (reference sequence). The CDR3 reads CASSIDDTNTGELFF. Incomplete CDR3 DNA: TGTGCCAGTAGTATAGACGACACTAACACCGGGGAG.

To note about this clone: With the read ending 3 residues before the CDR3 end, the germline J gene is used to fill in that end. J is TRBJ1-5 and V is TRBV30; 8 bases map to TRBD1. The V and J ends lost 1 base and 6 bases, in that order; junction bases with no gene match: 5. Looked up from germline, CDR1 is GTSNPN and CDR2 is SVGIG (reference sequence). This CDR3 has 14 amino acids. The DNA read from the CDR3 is TGTGCCTGGAGTGAAGGACAGGGTACTCAGCCC. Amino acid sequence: CAWSEGQGTQP. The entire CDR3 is CAWSEGQGTQPQHF.

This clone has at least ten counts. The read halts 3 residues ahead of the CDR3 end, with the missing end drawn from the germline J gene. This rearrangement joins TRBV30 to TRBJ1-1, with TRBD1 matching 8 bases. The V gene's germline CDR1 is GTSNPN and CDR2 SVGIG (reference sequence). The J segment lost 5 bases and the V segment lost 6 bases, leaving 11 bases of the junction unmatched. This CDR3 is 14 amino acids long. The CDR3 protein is CACSEDRVGTEAFF. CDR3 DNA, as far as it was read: TGTGCCTGCTCAGAGGACAGGGTGGGAACTGAA.

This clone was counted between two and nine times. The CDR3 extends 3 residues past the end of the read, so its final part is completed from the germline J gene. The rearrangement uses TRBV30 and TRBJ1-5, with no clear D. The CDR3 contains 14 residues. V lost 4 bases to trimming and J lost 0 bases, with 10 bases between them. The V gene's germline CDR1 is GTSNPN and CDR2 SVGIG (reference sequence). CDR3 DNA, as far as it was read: TGTGCCTGGACTAAGGAGGGTAGCAATCAGCCC. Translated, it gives CAWTKEGSNQP. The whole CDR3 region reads CAWTKEGSNQPQHF.

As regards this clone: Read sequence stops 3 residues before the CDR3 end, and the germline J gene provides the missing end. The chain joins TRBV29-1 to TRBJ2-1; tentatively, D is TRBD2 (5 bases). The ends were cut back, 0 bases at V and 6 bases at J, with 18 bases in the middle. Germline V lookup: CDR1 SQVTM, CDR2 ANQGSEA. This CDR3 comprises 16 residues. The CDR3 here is CSVEDGRGRRFNEQFF. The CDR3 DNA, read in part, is TGCAGCGTTGAAGATGGCCGGGGTCGGCGGTTCAATGAG.

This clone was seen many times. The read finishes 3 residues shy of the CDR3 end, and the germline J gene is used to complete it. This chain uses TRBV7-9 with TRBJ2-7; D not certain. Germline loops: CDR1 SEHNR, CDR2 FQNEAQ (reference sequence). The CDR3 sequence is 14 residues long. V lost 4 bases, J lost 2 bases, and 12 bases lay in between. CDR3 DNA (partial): TGTGCCAGCAGCTCCCCTAGTTTCCCCTACGAG. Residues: CASSSPSFPYE. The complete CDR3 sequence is CASSSPSFPYEQYF.

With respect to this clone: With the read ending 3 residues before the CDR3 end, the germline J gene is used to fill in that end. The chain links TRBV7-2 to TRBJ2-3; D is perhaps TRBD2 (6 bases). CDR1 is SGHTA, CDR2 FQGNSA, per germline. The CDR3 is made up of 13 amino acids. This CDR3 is CASSLGVGGAQYF. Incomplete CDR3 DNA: TGTGCCAGCAGCTTAGGCGTCGGCGGGGCG.

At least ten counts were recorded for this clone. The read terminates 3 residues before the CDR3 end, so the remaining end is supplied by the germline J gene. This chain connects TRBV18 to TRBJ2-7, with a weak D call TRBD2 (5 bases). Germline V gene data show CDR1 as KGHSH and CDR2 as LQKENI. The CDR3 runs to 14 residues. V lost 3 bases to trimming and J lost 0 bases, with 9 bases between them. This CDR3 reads CASSPPGVSYEQYF. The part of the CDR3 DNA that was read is TGTGCCAGCTCACCTCCCGGGGTCTCCTACGAG.